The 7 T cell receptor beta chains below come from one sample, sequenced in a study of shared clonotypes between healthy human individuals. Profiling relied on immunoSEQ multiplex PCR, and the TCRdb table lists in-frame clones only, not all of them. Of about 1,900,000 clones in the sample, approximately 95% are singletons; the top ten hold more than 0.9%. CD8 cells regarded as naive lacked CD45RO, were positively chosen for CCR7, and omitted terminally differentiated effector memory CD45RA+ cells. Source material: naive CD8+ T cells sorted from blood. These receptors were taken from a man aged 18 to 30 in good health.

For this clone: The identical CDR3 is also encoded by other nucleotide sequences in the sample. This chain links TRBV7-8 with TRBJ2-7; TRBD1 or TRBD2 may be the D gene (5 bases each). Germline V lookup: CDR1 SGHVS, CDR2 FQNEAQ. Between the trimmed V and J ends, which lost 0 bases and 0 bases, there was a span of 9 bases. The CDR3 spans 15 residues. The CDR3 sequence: CASSLASGPSYEQYF. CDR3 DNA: TGTGCCAGCAGCTTAGCGTCGGGACCCTCCTACGAGCAGTACTTC.

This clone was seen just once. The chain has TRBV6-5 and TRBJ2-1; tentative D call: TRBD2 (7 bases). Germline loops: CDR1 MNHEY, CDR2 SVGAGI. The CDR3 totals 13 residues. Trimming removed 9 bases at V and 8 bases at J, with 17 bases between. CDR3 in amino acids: CASSLGGRDEQFF. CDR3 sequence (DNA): TGTGCCAGTTCCTTAGGGGGGAGGGATGAGCAGTTCTTC.

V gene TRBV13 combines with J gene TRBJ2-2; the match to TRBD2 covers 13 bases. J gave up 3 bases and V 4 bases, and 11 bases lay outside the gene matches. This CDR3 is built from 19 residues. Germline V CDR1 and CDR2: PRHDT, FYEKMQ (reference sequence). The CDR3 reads CASSSSGLAGQGDTGELFF. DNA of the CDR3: TGTGCCAGCAGCTCCTCGGGACTAGCGGGGCAAGGTGACACCGGGGAGCTGTTTTTT.

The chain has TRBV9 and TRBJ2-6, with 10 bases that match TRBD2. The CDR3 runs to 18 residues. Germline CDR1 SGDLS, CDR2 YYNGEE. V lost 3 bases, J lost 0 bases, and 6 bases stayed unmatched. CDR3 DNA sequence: TGTGCCAGCAGCGGAACTAGCGGGGTTGACTCTGGGGCCAACGTCCTGACTTTC. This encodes CASSGTSGVDSGANVLTF.

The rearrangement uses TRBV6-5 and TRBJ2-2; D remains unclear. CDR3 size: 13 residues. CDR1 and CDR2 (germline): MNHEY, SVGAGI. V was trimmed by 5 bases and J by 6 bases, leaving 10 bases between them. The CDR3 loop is CASSNPGPGELFF. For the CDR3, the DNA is TGTGCCAGCAGTAACCCTGGCCCCGGGGAGCTGTTTTTT.

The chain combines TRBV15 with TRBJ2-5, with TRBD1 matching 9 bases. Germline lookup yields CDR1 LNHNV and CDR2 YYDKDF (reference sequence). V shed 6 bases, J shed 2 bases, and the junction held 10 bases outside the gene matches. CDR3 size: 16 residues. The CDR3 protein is CATRKGTGKGQETQYF. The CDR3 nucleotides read TGTGCCACCAGGAAGGGGACAGGGAAGGGTCAAGAGACCCAGTACTTC.

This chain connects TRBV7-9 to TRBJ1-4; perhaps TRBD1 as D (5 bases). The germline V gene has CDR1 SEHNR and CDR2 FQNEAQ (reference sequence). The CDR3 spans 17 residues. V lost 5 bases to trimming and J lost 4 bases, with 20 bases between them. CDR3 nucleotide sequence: TGTGCCAGCAGCCCTCAAGGGGCCGGGATCTTTAATGAAAAACTGTTTTTT. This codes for CASSPQGAGIFNEKLFF.